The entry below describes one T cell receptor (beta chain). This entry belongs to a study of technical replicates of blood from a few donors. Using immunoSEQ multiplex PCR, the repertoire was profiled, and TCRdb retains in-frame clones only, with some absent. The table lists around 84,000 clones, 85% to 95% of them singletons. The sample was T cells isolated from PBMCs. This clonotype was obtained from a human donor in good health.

DNA for the CDR3: TGCGCCAGCAGCCCACTTTTGAGAGGCCGGTCCTACAATGAGCAGTTCTTC. This sequence encodes CASSPLLRGRSYNEQFF. This sequence joins TRBV5-1 and TRBJ2-1, with D hard to call. From germline, CDR1 is SGHRS and CDR2 YFSETQ. V was cut by 4 bases and J by 1 base, with 18 bases left in between. This CDR3 region has 17 residues.